Presented here are 14 T cell receptor beta chains from one specimen sequenced in a study of blood T cell repertoires in COVID-19. Clones were read by immunoSEQ multiplex PCR, and TCRdb kept only the in-frame ones, dropping some. Of 350,000 or so clones listed, about nine tenths were seen once; the top ten hold 1.5% to 2%. The sequencing input was peripheral blood. Receptors originate from a woman aged 25 to 45 with COVID-19, enrolled during active disease.

The genes are TRBV5-4 and TRBJ1-1; D may be TRBD1 (5 bases). CDR3 length equals 13 residues. Trimming left V 4 bases short and J 0 bases short, with 7 bases between. Germline CDR1 SGHNT, CDR2 YYREEE (reference sequence). CDR3 sequence: CASSRGVNTEAFF. CDR3 coding DNA: TGTGCCAGCAGCAGGGGCGTGAACACTGAAGCTTTCTTT.

The chain recombines TRBV5-4 with TRBJ2-5; no definite D call. V was shortened by 3 bases and J by 3 bases, with 6 bases between the two germline ends. Per the germline V gene, CDR1 is SGHNT and CDR2 is YYREEE (reference sequence). The length of the CDR3 is 12 residues. CDR3 nucleotides: TGTGCCAGCAGCTGGTTAGAAGAGACCCAGTACTTC. This gives the protein CASSWLEETQYF.

The V call is TRBV15, the J call TRBJ1-6; no clear D gene. Germline CDR1 and CDR2: LNHNV and YYDKDF (reference sequence). The CDR3 sequence is 13 residues long. V shed 10 bases and J shed 5 bases, with 12 bases lying between them. The chain's CDR3 is CAIQRGNNSPLHF. The CDR3 DNA follows: TGTGCCATCCAACGAGGGAATAATTCACCCCTCCACTTT.

This chain uses TRBV27 with TRBJ1-6; D remains unclear. The CDR3 length is 11 residues. The V gene lost 11 bases and the J gene lost 7 bases, with 9 bases spanning the gap. The germline V gene encodes CDR1 MNHEY and CDR2 SMNVEV (reference sequence). The CDR3 loop is CAAVNNSPLHF. Here the CDR3 DNA reads TGTGCCGCGGTGAACAATTCACCCCTCCACTTT.

This clone was recorded only once. The chain has TRBV18 and TRBJ2-1; D possibly corresponds to TRBD2 (5 bases). With 6 bases removed from V and 0 bases from J, the gap between germline ends came to 18 bases. The V gene's germline CDR1 is KGHSH and CDR2 LQKENI. There are 17 residues in the CDR3. The CDR3 DNA reads as TGTGCCAGCTCTGACATAGGGAGTACGAGCTCCTACAATGAGCAGTTCTTC. It yields the protein CASSDIGSTSSYNEQFF.

The rearrangement joins TRBV19 to TRBJ1-1; the match to TRBD1 covers 8 bases. The V gene's germline CDR1 is LNHDA and CDR2 SQIVND (reference sequence). With V trimmed by 6 bases and J by 3 bases, 9 bases remained unmatched. There are 15 residues in the CDR3. CDR3 protein: CASRRRTGMDTEAFF. DNA for the CDR3: TGTGCCAGTAGGAGGAGGACAGGGATGGACACTGAAGCTTTCTTT.

The V and J genes are TRBV9 and TRBJ1-1; D remains unclear. Germline loops: CDR1 SGDLS, CDR2 YYNGEE. The V and J ends lost 4 bases and 1 base respectively, with 11 bases between them. The CDR3 length is 14 residues. CDR3 in amino acids: CASSPRVQNTEAFF. CDR3 bases: TGTGCCAGCAGCCCCCGGGTTCAGAACACTGAAGCTTTCTTT. Full variable domain (rest looked up from reference TRBV9 and TRBJ1-1): DSGVTQTPKHLITATGQRVTLRCSPRSGDLSVYWYQQSLDQGLQFLIQYYNGEERAKGNILERFSAQQFPDLHSELNLSSLELGDSALYFCASSPRVQNTEAFFGQGTRLTVV.

This clone was found once. The V and J genes are TRBV7-2 and TRBJ2-2; no definite D call. The V gene's germline CDR1 is SGHTA and CDR2 FQGNSA. There are 14 residues in the CDR3. The V end was cut by 3 bases, the J end by 0 bases, with 5 bases between. CDR3 sequence reads: CASSFVTNTGELFF. The CDR3 DNA is TGTGCCAGCAGCTTTGTAACGAACACCGGGGAGCTGTTTTTT.

This CDR3 is CASSPTRVPSSEKLFF. In nucleotides, the CDR3 is TGTGCCAGCAGCCCCACGAGGGTCCCATCATCGGAAAAACTGTTTTTT. V gene TRBV7-8 combines with J gene TRBJ1-4; D unclear. The germline V and J ends were trimmed by 5 bases and 8 bases, with 21 bases remaining between them. The CDR3 is 16 amino acids. The germline V gene encodes CDR1 SGHVS and CDR2 FQNEAQ.

This sequence joins TRBV6-2 or TRBV6-3 and TRBJ2-7; 11 nucleotides align to TRBD2. The CDR3 length is 16 residues. V lost 5 bases to trimming and J lost 2 bases; unmatched junction nucleotides: 8. Germline CDR1 and CDR2: MNHEY and SVGEGT. The CDR3, as DNA: TGTGCCAGCAGTCGACGACTAGCGGGGTGGCCCTACGAGCAGTACGTC. Its translation: CASSRRLAGWPYEQYV.

The chain links TRBV18 to TRBJ2-1; 9 bases fit TRBD2. Germline trimming cut 3 bases from V and 9 bases from J; bases unmatched to any gene: 9. Germline V gene lookup returns CDR1 KGHSH and CDR2 LQKENI. The CDR3 totals 15 residues. CDR3 residues: CASSPKAGGQGEQFF. CDR3 in DNA: TGTGCCAGCTCACCGAAGGCGGGGGGGCAAGGTGAGCAGTTCTTC.

This clone showed up just once. The chain uses TRBV9 and TRBJ1-1; no reliable D call. Germline CDR1 is SGDLS and CDR2 is YYNGEE. This CDR3 contains 14 residues. V was trimmed by 3 bases and J by 11 bases, leaving 20 bases between them. CDR3 DNA: TGTGCCAGCAGCGCCGGCCCAGGAGGTGCCTGGGCTTTCTTT. Translation gives CASSAGPGGAWAFF.

The V gene is TRBV3-1 (or the pseudogene TRBV3-2), the J gene TRBJ1-4; D is ambiguous. CDR3 length: 13 residues. V lost 0 bases, J lost 5 bases, and 4 bases lay in between. Germline CDR1 and CDR2: LGHDT and YNNKEL (reference sequence). The CDR3 bases are TGTGCCAGCAGCCAAGATCGGAATGAAAAACTGTTTTTT. It yields the protein CASSQDRNEKLFF.

The chain combines TRBV14 with TRBJ1-2, with unresolved D. Trimming shortened V by 4 bases and J by 3 bases, and 9 bases separated the two germline ends. The CDR3 is 13 residues long. Germline V CDR1 and CDR2: SGHDN, FVKESK. As DNA, the CDR3 is TGTGCCAGCAGCCCCCAAGCCTACTATGGCTACACCTTC. It yields the protein CASSPQAYYGYTF.